This T cell receptor (beta chain) was documented in a study of immune evolution from preneoplasia to lung adenocarcinoma. The assay was immunoSEQ multiplex PCR, and TCRdb's table has in-frame clones only and misses some. The sample lists 3,500 or so clones; 45% to 55% were seen once. The CDR3 is made up of 11 amino acids. Germline V CDR1 and CDR2: SGHRS, YFSETQ. The V end was cut by 4 bases, the J end by 9 bases, with 8 bases between. The sequence derives from a person between 50 and 60 years old with lung adenocarcinoma. Specimen: FFPE normal lung tissue adjacent to the tumor. The V gene is TRBV5-1, the J gene TRBJ2-1, with D possibly being TRBD2 (5 bases). CDR3 region: CASSDAGEQFF. DNA for the CDR3: TGCGCCAGCAGCGACGCGGGTGAGCAGTTCTTC.